The 23 T cell receptor beta chains presented below share a single source sample, sequenced in a study of cytomegalovirus exposure and HLA in healthy donors. Vbeta (60) and Jbeta (13) primers were used in the PCR. The table came from immunoSEQ multiplex PCR; TCRdb's copy has only in-frame clones and leaves some out. The sample consists of 100,000 to 150,000 clones, less than 85% of them appearing once. The sample comprised PBMCs. The source is a female donor in good health and CMV-seronegative.

This sequence joins TRBV6-1 and TRBJ2-5; TRBD1 aligns across 9 bases. V was pared by 2 bases and J by 5 bases, with 6 bases of the junction left unmatched. The CDR3 spans 15 residues. Germline-derived CDR1 and CDR2 are MNHNS and SASEGT. CDR3 in DNA: TGTGCCAGCAGTGAACTACAGGGGGCAGGGGAGACCCAGTACTTC. The encoded protein is CASSELQGAGETQYF.

The chain combines TRBV7-2 with TRBJ1-5; 8 bases fit TRBD1. The junction had 6 bases not matched to a gene; V was cut back by 4 bases and J by 4 bases. CDR1 is SGHTA and CDR2 is FQGNSA in the germline V gene. The CDR3 has 15 amino acids. CDR3 nucleotide sequence: TGTGCCAGCAGCTCAGGACAGGGTGTAAATCAGCCCCAGCATTTT. Translation: CASSSGQGVNQPQHF.

V is TRBV15 and J is TRBJ2-1; 8 bases agree with TRBD2. Germline V gene data show CDR1 as LNHNV and CDR2 as YYDKDF (reference sequence). V shed 3 bases and J 9 bases; nucleotides not matched to a gene: 7. The CDR3 length is 14 residues. CDR3 protein: CATSRGTRSAEQFF. The CDR3 DNA reads TGTGCCACCAGCAGGGGGACTAGGTCGGCTGAGCAGTTCTTC. Supplemented by reference TRBV15 and TRBJ2-1, the full variable domain reads DAMVIQNPRYQVTQFGKPVTLSCSQTLNHNVMYWYQQKSSQAPKLLFHYYDKDFNNEADTPDNFQSRRPNTSFCFLDIRSPGLGDTAMYLCATSRGTRSAEQFFGPGTRLTVL.

The chain carries TRBV5-1 and TRBJ2-1, with TRBD1 matching 7 bases. J lost 8 bases, V lost 4 bases, and 15 bases had no gene match. The CDR3 has 16 residues. Germline CDR1 is SGHRS and CDR2 is YFSETQ. CDR3 in DNA: TGCGCCAGCAGCCCCAGGCAAAACAGGGGTGGCGATGAGCAGTTCTTC. Translating it yields CASSPRQNRGGDEQFF.

The chain is built from TRBV4-1 and TRBJ1-1, with TRBD1 matching over 8 bases. The germline V gene has CDR1 MGHRA and CDR2 YSYEKL. J lost 7 bases, V lost 1 base, and 5 bases had no gene match. The CDR3 is made up of 14 amino acids. Written as DNA, the CDR3 is TGCGCCAGCAGCCAAGGCCCGGGACAGGATGAAGCTTTCTTT. Its translation is CASSQGPGQDEAFF.

The V gene is TRBV7-9, the J gene TRBJ1-1; possible D gene TRBD1, 5 bases. Germline V gene lookup returns CDR1 SEHNR and CDR2 FQNEAQ (reference sequence). The CDR3 length is 14 residues. Trimming left V 5 bases short and J 1 base short, with 11 bases between. The CDR3 coding sequence is TGTGCCAGCAGCCCCTACGGGGGGAACACTGAAGCTTTCTTT. Residues: CASSPYGGNTEAFF.

The gene calls are TRBV5-1 and TRBJ1-3, with D possibly being TRBD1 (5 bases). CDR3 length: 16 amino acids. Germline V lookup: CDR1 SGHRS, CDR2 YFSETQ. V lost 0 bases, J lost 4 bases, and 14 bases lay in between. The CDR3 reads CASSLGPGRTGNTIYF. As DNA, the CDR3 is TGCGCCAGCAGCTTGGGCCCGGGGAGGACAGGAAACACCATATATTTT. The full variable domain, with the rest looked up from reference TRBV5-1 and TRBJ1-3, is KAGVTQTPRYLIKTRGQQVTLSCSPISGHRSVSWYQQTPGQGLQFLFEYFSETQRNKGNFPGRFSGRQFSNSRSEMNVSTLELGDSALYLCASSLGPGRTGNTIYFGEGSWLTVV.

This clone was detected once. V gene TRBV9 combines with J gene TRBJ2-1; D may be TRBD1 (5 bases). Germline V lookup: CDR1 SGDLS, CDR2 YYNGEE. The germline V and J ends were trimmed by 0 bases and 5 bases, with 15 bases remaining between them. The CDR3 consists of 16 residues. CDR3 loop: CASSVGLGALDNEQFF. The CDR3 DNA reads TGTGCCAGCAGCGTAGGTTTAGGGGCTCTGGACAATGAGCAGTTCTTC.

This clone has just one count. This chain links TRBV7-6 with TRBJ1-1, with TRBD1 as a possible D gene (5 bases). V was cut by 4 bases and J by 0 bases, with 12 bases left in between. The CDR3 is 15 amino acids. CDR1 and CDR2 (germline): SGHVS, FNYEAQ. The CDR3 DNA sequence: TGTGCCAGCAGCTCACCGACGGACATGAACACTGAAGCTTTCTTT. This translates into CASSSPTDMNTEAFF.

This clone has only a few counts. The rearrangement joins TRBV10-2 to TRBJ2-1; 8 bases match TRBD2. The CDR3 covers 15 residues. The V and J ends lost 8 bases and 4 bases, in that order; junction bases with no gene match: 10. Germline values: CDR1 WSHSY, CDR2 SAAADI. CDR3 amino acids: CASGEWLAGYNEQFF. CDR3 bases: TGCGCCAGCGGCGAGTGGCTAGCGGGTTACAATGAGCAGTTCTTC.

The chain joins TRBV6-1 to TRBJ2-7, with D hard to call. The CDR3 runs to 14 residues. From germline, CDR1 is MNHNS and CDR2 SASEGT. Trimming cost V 2 bases and J 0 bases, with 8 bases left between them. The CDR3 spells CASSETVNSYEQYF. In DNA form, the CDR3 reads TGTGCCAGCAGTGAAACGGTCAACTCCTACGAGCAGTACTTC.

J is TRBJ2-2 and V is TRBV19; 10 bases are shared with TRBD1. Germline loops: CDR1 LNHDA, CDR2 SQIVND (reference sequence). Trimming removed 2 bases from V and 2 bases from J; junction bases left unmatched: 2. The CDR3 loop spans 16 amino acids. This CDR3 is CASSIRTGGNTGELFF. In DNA, the CDR3 is TGTGCCAGTAGTATAAGGACAGGGGGAAACACCGGGGAGCTGTTTTTT.

In DNA, the CDR3 is TGCGCCAGCAGCTTGGCGGGAGGGTACCAAGAGACCCAGTACTTC. Translated, it gives CASSLAGGYQETQYF. The chain carries TRBV5-1 and TRBJ2-5; 8 bases line up with TRBD2. CDR3 size: 15 residues. With V trimmed by 0 bases and J by 0 bases, 1 base remained unmatched. Germline assignment: CDR1 SGHRS and CDR2 YFSETQ.

V is TRBV5-1 and J is TRBJ1-1; 8 positions match TRBD1. This CDR3 has 15 residues. Trimming at V came to 0 bases and at J to 6 bases, leaving 7 bases not matched to a gene. The germline gives CDR1 SGHRS, CDR2 YFSETQ. The CDR3 protein is CASSLEGRGLSEAFF. CDR3 DNA: TGCGCCAGCAGCTTGGAAGGCAGGGGGCTATCTGAAGCTTTCTTT.

V and J are TRBV19 and TRBJ1-5, with D maybe TRBD1 (6 bases). Trimming took 11 bases from V and 11 from J, leaving 25 bases between them. From germline, CDR1 is LNHDA and CDR2 SQIVND (reference sequence). The CDR3 consists of 14 residues. CDR3 in DNA: TGTGCCGTCAAGGACAGCCGCGCGTCGCTGTCCCAGCATTTT. This encodes CAVKDSRASLSQHF.

The gene calls are TRBV2 and TRBJ1-5, with 9 bases fitting TRBD1. The V gene's germline CDR1 is SNHLY and CDR2 FYNNEI. The V gene end was trimmed by 5 bases and the J gene end by 5 bases; junction bases not matched to a gene: 1. This CDR3 has 13 residues. CDR3 nucleotides: TGTGCCAGCAGTCGGACAGGGGATCAGCCCCAGCATTTT. Protein sequence: CASSRTGDQPQHF.

V and J are TRBV28 and TRBJ2-7; the match to TRBD1 covers 7 bases. The CDR3 loop spans 15 amino acids. Germline values: CDR1 MDHEN, CDR2 SYDVKM. Losses at the gene ends were 4 bases for V and 2 bases for J; bases not matched to a gene: 8. The chain's CDR3 is CASSSTGDPTYEQYF. CDR3 in DNA: TGTGCCAGCAGTTCCACAGGGGACCCCACCTACGAGCAGTACTTC.

The chain uses TRBV2 and TRBJ2-1, with D possibly matching TRBD1 (7 bases). Germline loops: CDR1 SNHLY, CDR2 FYNNEI. The V end was cut by 7 bases, the J end by 4 bases, with 17 bases between. The CDR3 consists of 15 residues. CDR3 loop: CASNLDREAYNEQFF. CDR3 in DNA: TGTGCCAGCAACCTTGACAGGGAGGCGTACAATGAGCAGTTCTTC.

This chain connects TRBV29-1 to TRBJ1-2; 8 bases fit TRBD1. Trimming removed 7 bases from V and 7 bases from J; junction bases left unmatched: 17. The CDR3 has 15 amino acids. Germline loops: CDR1 SQVTM, CDR2 ANQGSEA. DNA of the CDR3: TGCAGCGCTACCCCGAGGGGGGACAGGCTTAGTGGCTACACCTTC. It specifies CSATPRGDRLSGYTF.

This chain links TRBV6-1 with TRBJ1-5; TRBD1 agrees at 7 bases. The V gene end was trimmed by 6 bases and the J gene end by 6 bases; junction bases not matched to a gene: 8. This CDR3 has 14 amino acids. Germline CDR1 MNHNS, CDR2 SASEGT. The CDR3 DNA is TGTGCCAGCAGGGACCACAGGGGACGTCAGCCCCAGCATTTT. Its protein is CASRDHRGRQPQHF.

V and J are TRBV5-6 and TRBJ1-6, with D unclear. V was pared by 0 bases and J by 7 bases, with 11 bases between. This CDR3 has 15 residues. The germline V gene has CDR1 SGHDT and CDR2 YYEEEE. The CDR3 loop is CASSLGNQYNSPLHF. The CDR3 bases are TGTGCCAGCAGCTTGGGTAATCAGTACAATTCACCCCTCCACTTT.

This clone was detected only a few times. The rearrangement uses TRBV6-5 and TRBJ2-7, with a tentative D call TRBD1 (5 bases). V dropped 5 bases and J dropped 4 bases, with 9 bases sitting between them. This CDR3 contains 12 residues. The germline V gene has CDR1 MNHEY and CDR2 SVGAGI. The DNA of the CDR3 is TGTGCCAGCAGTCTCCCAGGGTACGAGCAGTACTTC. It is translated as CASSLPGYEQYF.

V gene TRBV30 combines with J gene TRBJ1-2; possible D gene TRBD1, 6 bases. CDR3 size: 13 residues. Trimming removed 2 bases at V and 7 bases at J, with 14 bases between. Germline CDR1 GTSNPN, CDR2 SVGIG (reference sequence). This chain's CDR3 is CAWSRARGSGYTF. The CDR3 DNA sequence: TGTGCCTGGAGTCGGGCCAGGGGTTCTGGCTACACCTTC.